This T cell receptor beta chain comes out of a study of CD8 T cells in Susac syndrome. Study details: Within the sequenced group of Susac syndrome patients, about 6 showed active disease and about eight were in remission. When blood was drawn, the patients with Susac syndrome were therapy-naive, on corticosteroids, or on intravenous immunoglobulin alone.

Points from the study as a whole: Susac syndrome CD8+ repertoires were clonally expanded, most strongly in CD8+ TEMRA cells.

Germline CDR1 SGHDN, CDR2 FVKESK. V shed 0 bases and J 4 bases; nucleotides not matched to a gene: 6. The CDR3 consists of 17 residues. Comment on this clonotype: Its antigen is still unknown.

It was with random hexamers that roughly 0.45 to 1 ug RNA was reverse transcribed. TCRdb reanalysed the immunoSEQ multiplex PCR reads using MiXCR and keeps one entry per CDR3 protein. This table has 95,000 to 150,000 distinct CDR3 sequences, about 95% appearing once. The TCR comes from a human donor with Susac syndrome. V gene TRBV14 combines with J gene TRBJ2-1; 10 nucleotides align to TRBD1. The sequenced material came from CD8+ T cells from PBMCs. This chain's CDR3 is CASSQDPGQGGYNEQFF. The CDR3, as DNA: TGTGCCAGCAGCCAAGACCCCGGACAGGGGGGTTACAATGAGCAGTTCTTC.